This T cell receptor beta chain was documented in a study of blood T cell repertoires in COVID-19. V was pared by 7 bases and J by 9 bases, with 17 bases of the junction left unmatched. CDR1 is SGHRS and CDR2 is YFSETQ in the germline V gene. CDR3 size: 16 residues. Profiling relied on immunoSEQ multiplex PCR, and the TCRdb table lists in-frame clones only, not all of them. The table shows approximately 300,000 clones, with approximately 88% occurring only once. Two negative PCRs, clearance, or symptom resolution were required of recovered Cohort 3 donors. Sequenced material: PBMCs or T cells enriched from blood (not recorded which). The rearrangement joins TRBV5-1 to TRBJ2-2; 8 bases are a match to TRBD2. The sequence derives from a man aged 55 to 70 who had recovered from COVID-19. The CDR3 DNA sequence: TGCGCCAGCTCCTCACCCCTGTCCAGCGGGAGACGGGAGCTGTTTTTT. Its translation: CASSSPLSSGRRELFF.